This T cell receptor (beta chain) originates from a study of cytomegalovirus exposure and HLA in healthy donors. Worth noting for this clone: Its specificity is unknown.

Study-wide results and limits: In a later analysis, specific HLA alleles were associated with some 16,000 TCR beta sequences at a 0.05 false discovery rate.

PCR used 60 Vbeta primers and 13 Jbeta primers. TCRdb's copy holds only in-frame clones and misses some; the assay was immunoSEQ multiplex PCR. The sample lists 95,000 to 150,000 clones, about 78% occurring once. V was cut by 6 bases and J by 2 bases, with 12 bases left in between. Germline CDR1 is MRHNA and CDR2 is SNTAGT. The CDR3 runs 14 residues. The sequence was collected from a woman aged 40-49 years in good health and CMV-seropositive. What was sequenced was PBMCs. The genes are TRBV6-4 and TRBJ2-3, with D possibly matching TRBD1 (6 bases). The CDR3 DNA is TGTGCCAGCAGCCTGACAGGAAACACAGATACGCAGTATTTT. Amino acid sequence: CASSLTGNTDTQYF.